One T cell receptor (beta chain) is described in this entry. Its antigen is unidentified. This CDR3 has 16 amino acids. Germline trimming cut 0 bases from V and 7 bases from J; bases unmatched to any gene: 7. CDR1 is SGHRS and CDR2 is YFSETQ in the germline V gene. A multiplex PCR was run with 60 Vbeta primers and 13 Jbeta primers. The protocol was immunoSEQ multiplex PCR, while the TCRdb copy is restricted to in-frame clones and leaves out a portion. Altogether tens of thousands of clones are present, about four fifths being singletons, with the ten largest covering about 1.9%. These data are taken from a study of cytomegalovirus exposure and HLA in healthy donors. Whole-study results and caveats: In a later analysis, at a false discovery rate of 0.05, 16,951 TCR beta sequences matched HLA alleles.

Specimen: PBMCs. This chain joins TRBV5-1 and TRBJ2-1; 10 bases fit TRBD2. The receptor was isolated from a woman aged 25 to 45 in good health and CMV-seronegative. CDR3 residues: CASSLVGWGLANEQFF. The CDR3 DNA follows: TGCGCCAGCAGCTTGGTCGGGTGGGGACTAGCGAATGAGCAGTTCTTC. The whole variable domain, remainder taken from reference TRBV5-1 and TRBJ2-1, is KAGVTQTPRYLIKTRGQQVTLSCSPISGHRSVSWYQQTPGQGLQFLFEYFSETQRNKGNFPGRFSGRQFSNSRSEMNVSTLELGDSALYLCASSLVGWGLANEQFFGPGTRLTVL.